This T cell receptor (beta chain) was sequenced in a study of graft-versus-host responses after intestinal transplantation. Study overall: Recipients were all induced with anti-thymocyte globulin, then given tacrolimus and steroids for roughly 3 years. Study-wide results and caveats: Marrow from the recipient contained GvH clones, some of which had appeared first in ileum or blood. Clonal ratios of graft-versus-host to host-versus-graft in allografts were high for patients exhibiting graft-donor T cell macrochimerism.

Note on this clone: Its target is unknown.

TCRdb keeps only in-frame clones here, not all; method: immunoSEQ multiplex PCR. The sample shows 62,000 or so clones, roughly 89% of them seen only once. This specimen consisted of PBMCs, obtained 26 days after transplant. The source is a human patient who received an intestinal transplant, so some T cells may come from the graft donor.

CDR3 DNA: TGTGCCAGCAGCTGGGACACTGATAGGTACGAGCAGTACTTC. Translated: CASSWDTDRYEQYF. The gene calls are TRBV5-4 and TRBJ2-7; D is possibly TRBD1 (6 bases). The V end lost 3 bases, the J end lost 4 bases, and 14 bases lay between the germline ends. The length of the CDR3 is 14 residues. Germline V lookup: CDR1 SGHNT, CDR2 YYREEE (reference sequence). Combining the CDR3 with reference TRBV5-4 and TRBJ2-7 gives the whole variable domain ETGVTQSPTHLIKTRGQQVTLRCSSQSGHNTVSWYQQALGQGPQFIFQYYREEENGRGNFPPRFSGLQFPNYSSELNVNALELDDSALYLCASSWDTDRYEQYFGPGTRLTVT.